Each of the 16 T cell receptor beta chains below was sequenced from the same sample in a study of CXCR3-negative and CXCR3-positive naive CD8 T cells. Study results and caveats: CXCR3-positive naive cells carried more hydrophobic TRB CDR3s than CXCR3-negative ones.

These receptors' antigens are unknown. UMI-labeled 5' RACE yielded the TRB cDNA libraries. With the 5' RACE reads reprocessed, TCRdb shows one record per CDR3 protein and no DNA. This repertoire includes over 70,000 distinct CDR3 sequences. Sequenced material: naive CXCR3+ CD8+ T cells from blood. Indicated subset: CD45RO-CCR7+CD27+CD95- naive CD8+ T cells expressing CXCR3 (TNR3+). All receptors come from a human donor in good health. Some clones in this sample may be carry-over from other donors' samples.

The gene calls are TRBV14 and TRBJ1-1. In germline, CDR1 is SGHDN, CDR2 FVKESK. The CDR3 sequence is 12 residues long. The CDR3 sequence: CASSQVDSEAFF.

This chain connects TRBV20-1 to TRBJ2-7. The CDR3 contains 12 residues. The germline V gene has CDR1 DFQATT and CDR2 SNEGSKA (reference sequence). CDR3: CSANFRSYEQYF.

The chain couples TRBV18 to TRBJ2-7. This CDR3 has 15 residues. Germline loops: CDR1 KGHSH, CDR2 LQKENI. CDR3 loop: CASSPGPNPAYEQYF.

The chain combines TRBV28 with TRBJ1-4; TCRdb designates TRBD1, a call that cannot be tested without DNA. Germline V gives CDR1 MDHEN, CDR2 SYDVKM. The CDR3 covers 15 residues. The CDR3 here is CASMTLKDSREKLFF.

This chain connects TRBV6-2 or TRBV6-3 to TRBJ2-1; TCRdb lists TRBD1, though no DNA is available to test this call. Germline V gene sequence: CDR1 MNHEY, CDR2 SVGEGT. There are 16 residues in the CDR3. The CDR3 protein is CASSYPDRGGDNEQFF.

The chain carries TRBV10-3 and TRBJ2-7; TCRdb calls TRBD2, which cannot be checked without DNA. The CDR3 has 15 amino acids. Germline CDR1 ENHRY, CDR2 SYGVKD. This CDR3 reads CAISEGLAGSYEQYF.

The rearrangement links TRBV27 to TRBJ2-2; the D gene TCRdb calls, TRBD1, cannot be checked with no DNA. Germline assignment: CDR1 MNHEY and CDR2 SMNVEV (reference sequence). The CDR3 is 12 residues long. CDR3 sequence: CASTGGGGELFF.

CDR3 amino acids: CASQLAGVWNEQFF. The genes are TRBV28 and TRBJ2-1; TCRdb designates TRBD2, a call that cannot be tested without DNA. In germline, CDR1 is MDHEN, CDR2 SYDVKM. The CDR3 is made up of 14 amino acids.

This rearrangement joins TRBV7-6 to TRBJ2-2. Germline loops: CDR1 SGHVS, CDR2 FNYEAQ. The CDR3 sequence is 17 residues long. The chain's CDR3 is CASSFGATQSNTGELFF.

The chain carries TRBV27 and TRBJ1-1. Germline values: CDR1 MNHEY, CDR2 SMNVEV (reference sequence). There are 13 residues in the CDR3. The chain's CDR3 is CASAGTTGTEAFF.

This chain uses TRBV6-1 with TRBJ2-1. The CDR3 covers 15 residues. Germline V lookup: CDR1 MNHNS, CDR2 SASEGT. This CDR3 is CASSDKTGSYNEQFF.

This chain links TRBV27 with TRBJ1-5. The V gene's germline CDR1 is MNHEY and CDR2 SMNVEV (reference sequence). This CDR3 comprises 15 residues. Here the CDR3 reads CASSPRTDWHQPQHF.

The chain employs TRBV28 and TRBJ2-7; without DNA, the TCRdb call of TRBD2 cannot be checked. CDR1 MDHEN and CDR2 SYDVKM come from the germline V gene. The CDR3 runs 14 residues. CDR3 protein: CASSSTPGLAGVYF.

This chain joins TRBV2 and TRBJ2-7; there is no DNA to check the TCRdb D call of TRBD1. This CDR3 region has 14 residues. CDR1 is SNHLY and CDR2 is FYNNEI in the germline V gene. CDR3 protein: CASSAYQGAYEQYF.

CDR3 amino acids: CASSHVPYEQYF. This rearrangement joins TRBV14 to TRBJ2-7. The CDR3 has 12 amino acids. Germline CDR1 is SGHDN and CDR2 is FVKESK.

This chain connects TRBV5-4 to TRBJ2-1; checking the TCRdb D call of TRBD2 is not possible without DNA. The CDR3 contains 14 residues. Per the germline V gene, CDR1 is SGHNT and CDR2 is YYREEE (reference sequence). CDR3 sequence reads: CASSLLAVYNEQFF. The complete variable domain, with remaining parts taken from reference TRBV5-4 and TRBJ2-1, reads ETGVTQSPTHLIKTRGQQVTLRCSSQSGHNTVSWYQQALGQGPQFIFQYYREEENGRGNFPPRFSGLQFPNYSSELNVNALELDDSALYLCASSLLAVYNEQFFGPGTRLTVL.